This T cell receptor beta chain was captured by sequencing in a study of tumor-infiltrating lymphocytes in primary liver carcinoma. TCR beta cDNA was made from 450 to 550 ng total RNA with a constant-region primer. Libraries for TCR beta were built through three nested multiplex PCR rounds, which together made up a slightly modified ARM-PCR procedure. With TRBV1-TRBV30 forward primers and a C-beta reverse primer, the first two PCR rounds were run for nine to eleven cycles each. One entry per CDR3 protein, called by TCRdb with MiXCR from the multiplex PCR reads. The data hold about 320,000 distinct CDR3 sequences, with 65% observed a single time. Trimming removed 10 bases at V and 8 bases at J, with 12 bases between. Germline V gene sequence: CDR1 MNHEY, CDR2 SVGAGI. The CDR3 sequence is 11 residues long. Germline DNA was extracted alongside blood RNA, which was obtained from unsorted whole blood. This clonotype was detected a few times.

The specimen sequenced was peripheral blood. This receptor was identified in a man aged 35-49 years with primary liver carcinoma and hepatitis B virus infection. V and J are TRBV6-5 and TRBJ2-1, with D unclear. CDR3 protein: CATVLTDEQFF. The CDR3 bases are TGTGCCACCGTGTTGACCGATGAGCAGTTCTTC.